This entry features one T cell receptor beta chain sequence. The antigen remains unidentified. The data belong to a study of T-cell memory formation after mild COVID-19. Study overall: Clusters were largely donor specific. General observations from the study: The study detected some responding clones in pre-infection memory, suggesting cross-reactive memory joined. Contracting clones localized mainly to CM and EM when CD4+ and mainly to EMRA when CD8+.

The length of the CDR3 is 13 residues. The V and J ends lost 5 bases and 1 base respectively, with 11 bases between them. CDR1 DFQATT and CDR2 SNEGSKA come from the germline V gene (reference sequence). TCRdb redid the calling of the 5' RACE reads with MiXCR, one entry per CDR3 protein. Of about 600,000 distinct CDR3 sequences in the sample, less than 25% were seen once. This sequence joins TRBV20-1 and TRBJ1-2; no clear D. This receptor was identified in an adult woman who had mild COVID-19 (a few samples of this study predate the infection). Cell type and time point are not known. The sequenced sample consisted of PBMCs or a T cell subset sorted from them (not recorded which). This CDR3 is CSAPAEFNYGYTF. The CDR3 nucleotides are TGCAGTGCTCCGGCGGAATTTAACTATGGCTACACCTTC.